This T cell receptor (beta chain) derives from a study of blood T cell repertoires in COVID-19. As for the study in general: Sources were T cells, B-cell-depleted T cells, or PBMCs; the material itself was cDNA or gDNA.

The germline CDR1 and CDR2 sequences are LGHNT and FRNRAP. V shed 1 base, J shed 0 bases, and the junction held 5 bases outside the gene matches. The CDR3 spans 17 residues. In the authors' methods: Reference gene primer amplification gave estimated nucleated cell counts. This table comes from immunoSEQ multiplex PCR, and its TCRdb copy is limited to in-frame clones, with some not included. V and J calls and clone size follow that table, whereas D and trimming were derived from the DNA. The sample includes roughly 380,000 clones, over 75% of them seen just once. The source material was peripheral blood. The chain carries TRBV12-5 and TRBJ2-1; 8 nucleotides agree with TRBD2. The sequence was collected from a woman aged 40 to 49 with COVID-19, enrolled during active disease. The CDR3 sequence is CASGLAHSGISYNEQFF. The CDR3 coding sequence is TGTGCTAGTGGTTTGGCCCATAGCGGGATCTCCTACAATGAGCAGTTCTTC.